One sample yielded the 8 T cell receptor beta chains listed below, sequenced in a study of blood T cells in healthy people across ages. It was with a sample-barcoded 5' primer and a J-beta primer mix that a second PCR of roughly 7 to 12 cycles was run. Each CDR3 protein gets one entry after TCRdb re-called the 5' RACE reads with MiXCR. The data show 590,000 or so distinct CDR3 sequences, with 25% to 30% seen just once and 15% to 19% held by the top ten. Sequencing used blood. These receptors originate from a woman of 80 years or more in good health.

This clonotype was seen repeatedly, ten times or more. The chain uses TRBV6-2 or TRBV6-3 and TRBJ1-2; 7 positions match TRBD1. This CDR3 contains 14 residues. Germline V gives CDR1 MNHEY, CDR2 SVGEGT. The ends lost 6 bases at V and 2 bases at J; junction bases unmatched: 6. The CDR3 sequence is CASRQQGLNYGYTF. The CDR3, as DNA: TGTGCCAGCAGACAACAGGGGCTCAACTATGGCTACACCTTC.

This clonotype occurred many times. A much larger clonotype is one base distant, so this may be a read error. This rearrangement joins TRBV6-6 to TRBJ2-6; D may correspond to TRBD1 or TRBD2 (5 bases each). The CDR3 is 17 residues long. Germline loops: CDR1 MNHNY, CDR2 SVGAGI (reference sequence). CDR3 sequence (DNA): TGTGCCAGCAGGACGGGACGCCCAACCTCTGGGGCCAACGTCCGGACTTTC. Translation: CASRTGRPTSGANVRTF.

This chain connects TRBV20-1 to TRBJ2-3, with no clear D. Deletions cut 4 bases from V and 0 bases from J, with 8 bases between. This CDR3 region has 13 residues. Per the germline V gene, CDR1 is DFQATT and CDR2 is SNEGSKA (reference sequence). The CDR3 region has the DNA TGCAGTGCTATTGGGATAAGCACAGATACGCAGTATTTT. Encoded protein: CSAIGISTDTQYF.

This clonotype was counted only a few times. This chain joins TRBV3-1 and TRBJ1-1, with TRBD1 matching 9 bases. With 5 bases clipped from V and 3 bases from J, the junction kept 4 bases outside the gene matches. Germline CDR1 is LGHDT and CDR2 is YNNKEL (reference sequence). This CDR3 has 14 residues. The CDR3, as DNA: TGTGCCAGCAGCTCACAGGGGGCTGACACTGAAGCTTTCTTT. Translated, it gives CASSSQGADTEAFF.

This clonotype was observed many times. The genes are TRBV10-3 and TRBJ2-7, with 7 bases that match TRBD2. The CDR3 runs to 15 residues. Germline V CDR1 and CDR2: ENHRY, SYGVKD. The V and J ends lost 3 bases and 2 bases, in that order; junction bases with no gene match: 7. CDR3 loop: CAISDQGRATYEQYF. For the CDR3, the DNA is TGTGCCATCAGTGACCAAGGGAGGGCAACCTACGAGCAGTACTTC.

The V and J genes are TRBV7-8 and TRBJ2-3, with D possibly being TRBD2 (6 bases). The CDR3 covers 13 residues. Germline V gene data show CDR1 as SGHVS and CDR2 as FQNEAQ. The CDR3 sequence: CVSSLALGGGQYF. The CDR3 DNA reads TGTGTCAGTAGCTTAGCGCTTGGGGGAGGGCAGTATTTT. Full variable domain (missing parts from reference TRBV7-8 and TRBJ2-3): GAGVSQSPRYKVAKRGQDVALRCDPISGHVSLFWYQQALGQGPEFLTYFQNEAQLDKSGLPSDRFFAERPEGSVSTLKIQRTQQEDSAVYLCVSSLALGGGQYFGPGTRLTVL.

This clonotype was seen a few times. The chain recombines TRBV29-1 with TRBJ1-1, with D unresolved. The CDR3 totals 13 residues. The ends were cut back, 6 bases at V and 4 bases at J, with 15 bases in the middle. Per the germline V gene, CDR1 is SQVTM and CDR2 is ANQGSEA. CDR3 protein: CSVFRVALTEAFF. In DNA, the CDR3 is TGCAGCGTCTTCCGGGTCGCCCTCACTGAAGCTTTCTTT. Supplemented by reference TRBV29-1 and TRBJ1-1, the full variable domain reads SAVISQKPSRDICQRGTSLTIQCQVDSQVTMMFWYRQQPGQSLTLIATANQGSEATYESGFVIDKFPISRPNLTFSTLTVSNMSPEDSSIYLCSVFRVALTEAFFGQGTRLTVV.

This clonotype was seen repeatedly, ten times or more. A much larger clone sits a single nucleotide away, making a read error possible. This chain links TRBV29-1 with TRBJ2-5, with TRBD2 identical over 9 bases. CDR1 and CDR2 (germline): SQVTM, ANQGSEA. The CDR3 sequence is 14 residues long. V trimming: 6 bases; J trimming: 11 bases; junction bases outside the gene matches: 16. DNA for the CDR3: TGCAGCGTCAGGGGCGGGGGGGACTACAATGAGCAGTACTTC. Its protein is CSVRGGGDYNEQYF. Variable domain in full (rest from reference TRBV29-1 and TRBJ2-5): SAVISQKPSRDICQRGTSLTIQCQVDSQVTMMFWYRQQPGQSLTLIATANQGSEATYESGFVIDKFPISRPNLTFSTLTVSNMSPEDSSIYLCSVRGGGDYNEQYFGPGTRLLVL.